The 32 T cell receptor beta chains below all came from one sample that was sequenced in a study of cytomegalovirus exposure and HLA in healthy donors. The primer mix had 60 Vbeta and 13 Jbeta primers. Measured with immunoSEQ multiplex PCR; TCRdb has only the in-frame clones, and not every one. This table holds 200,000 to 250,000 clones, under 80% found once. Sequences were obtained from PBMCs. Source of these receptors: a woman aged 30 to 39 in good health and CMV-seronegative.

V is TRBV7-3 and J is TRBJ2-5; D is unresolved. Germline assignment: CDR1 SGHTA and CDR2 FQGTGA. The V and J ends lost 1 base and 2 bases respectively, with 5 bases between them. CDR3 size: 13 residues. The CDR3 DNA sequence: TGTGCCAGCAGCTTAATTCCACAAGAGACCCAGTACTTC. As protein: CASSLIPQETQYF.

This chain links TRBV5-4 with TRBJ2-3; 9 bases are shared with TRBD2. CDR1 and CDR2 from the germline V gene are SGHNT and YYREEE (reference sequence). The CDR3 spans 16 residues. Germline trimming cut 0 bases from V and 2 bases from J; bases unmatched to any gene: 4. CDR3 DNA sequence: TGTGCCAGCAGCTTGGTCAGCGGGGGGTTCACAGATACGCAGTATTTT. Amino acid sequence: CASSLVSGGFTDTQYF.

This clone was counted between two and nine times. This chain joins TRBV5-4 and TRBJ2-5; 8 nucleotides line up with TRBD2. V gave up 1 base and J gave up 3 bases; unmatched junction bases: 5. The CDR3 sequence is 15 residues long. Germline V gene sequence: CDR1 SGHNT, CDR2 YYREEE (reference sequence). The CDR3 DNA sequence: TGTGCCAGCAGCTTGAAAGCGGGGGAAAAAGAGACCCAGTACTTC. This encodes CASSLKAGEKETQYF.

This chain links TRBV5-5 with TRBJ2-7; TRBD2 aligns across 8 bases. With 1 base clipped from V and 6 bases from J, the junction kept 9 bases outside the gene matches. CDR1 is SGHKS, CDR2 YYEKEE, per germline (reference sequence). The CDR3 extends over 15 amino acids. CDR3 DNA sequence: TGTGCCAGCAGCTTGAGTACCAGCGGGAGTCTCGAGCAGTACTTC. It yields the protein CASSLSTSGSLEQYF.

V gene TRBV7-3 combines with J gene TRBJ1-1; no reliable D call. With 6 bases removed from V and 2 bases from J, the gap between germline ends came to 10 bases. The germline gives CDR1 SGHTA, CDR2 FQGTGA. The CDR3 loop spans 13 amino acids. CDR3 residues: CASSLTDNTEAFF. CDR3 DNA sequence: TGTGCCAGCAGTCTCACAGATAACACTGAAGCTTTCTTT.

This clone came up once. The chain has TRBV30 and TRBJ2-1; D call uncertain. CDR3 length equals 12 residues. Germline lookup yields CDR1 GTSNPN and CDR2 SVGIG (reference sequence). The ends were cut back, 6 bases at V and 1 base at J, with 7 bases in the middle. The CDR3 is CACPSSYNEQFF. CDR3 bases: TGTGCCTGTCCCTCGTCCTACAATGAGCAGTTCTTC. Full variable domain (remainder filled in from reference TRBV30 and TRBJ2-1): SQTIHQWPATLVQPVGSPLSLECTVEGTSNPNLYWYRQAAGRGLQLLFYSVGIGQISSEVPQNLSASRPQDRQFILSSKKLLLSDSGFYLCACPSSYNEQFFGPGTRLTVL.

There are a few counts of this clone. The chain couples TRBV6-6 to TRBJ1-4; 12 nucleotides match TRBD1. V gave up 5 bases and J gave up 11 bases; unmatched junction bases: 3. The CDR3 has 13 amino acids. The germline CDR1 and CDR2 sequences are MNHNY and SVGAGI (reference sequence). The CDR3 sequence is CASSRDRGRKLFF. Written as DNA, the CDR3 is TGTGCCAGCAGTAGGGACAGGGGGCGGAAACTGTTTTTT.

This clone was recorded only once. This sequence joins TRBV7-9 and TRBJ2-5; weak D call: TRBD2 (6 bases). The germline CDR1 and CDR2 sequences are SEHNR and FQNEAQ (reference sequence). V lost 1 base and J 4 bases, leaving 10 bases between the germline ends. The CDR3 consists of 14 residues. CDR3 sequence reads: CASSLGAGRETQYF. CDR3 DNA sequence: TGTGCCAGCAGCTTAGGTGCCGGGAGAGAGACCCAGTACTTC.

J is TRBJ1-2 and V is TRBV9; D is perhaps TRBD1 (5 bases). This CDR3 region has 15 residues. V dropped 3 bases and J dropped 8 bases, with 20 bases sitting between them. CDR1 is SGDLS and CDR2 is YYNGEE in the germline V gene. CDR3 amino acids: CASSAQEATGGGYTF. The CDR3 coding sequence is TGTGCCAGCAGCGCGCAAGAGGCGACCGGGGGAGGCTACACCTTC.

For this clone: The identical CDR3 is also encoded by other nucleotide sequences in the sample. The chain is built from TRBV5-1 and TRBJ2-2, with D perhaps matching TRBD2 (7 bases). Trimming shortened V by 6 bases and J by 5 bases, and 14 bases separated the two germline ends. The germline V gene has CDR1 SGHRS and CDR2 YFSETQ. The CDR3 covers 14 residues. The CDR3 bases are TGCGCCAGCACGGGGGGCGTAAGGACCGGGGAGCTGTTTTTT. This encodes CASTGGVRTGELFF.

The chain links TRBV6-5 to TRBJ2-1; tentative D call: TRBD2 (5 bases). Germline CDR1 reads MNHEY; CDR2 reads SVGAGI. This CDR3 has 14 amino acids. V was shortened by 6 bases and J by 7 bases, with 16 bases between the two germline ends. The CDR3 DNA is TGTGCCAGCAGGCTACTAGATTCGGGTAATGAGCAGTTCTTC. It is translated as CASRLLDSGNEQFF.

The chain is built from TRBV6-6 and TRBJ1-5, with D uncertain. The germline gives CDR1 MNHNY, CDR2 SVGAGI (reference sequence). Deletions cut 6 bases from V and 1 base from J, with 7 bases between. The CDR3 extends over 13 amino acids. For the CDR3, the DNA is TGTGCCAGCAGCGAGACAAGCAATCAGCCCCAGCATTTT. Its protein is CASSETSNQPQHF.

This clone was counted ten times or more. The V gene is TRBV6-5, the J gene TRBJ2-2; possibly TRBD2 for D (6 bases). CDR1 is MNHEY, CDR2 SVGAGI, per germline. This CDR3 is 12 amino acids long. Between the trimmed V and J ends, which lost 2 bases and 9 bases, there was a span of 7 bases. The chain's CDR3 is CASSYGGWELFF. The CDR3 nucleotides are TGTGCCAGCAGTTACGGGGGGTGGGAGCTGTTTTTT.

This sequence joins TRBV6-1 and TRBJ1-5; 11 positions match TRBD1. The junction had 21 bases not matched to a gene; V was cut back by 0 bases and J by 2 bases. Germline values: CDR1 MNHNS, CDR2 SASEGT. There are 23 residues in the CDR3. This chain's CDR3 is CASSEAHNSEDRGRVYRNQPQHF. The CDR3 region has the DNA TGTGCCAGCAGTGAAGCGCATAATTCGGAGGACAGGGGGCGAGTTTATCGCAATCAGCCCCAGCATTTT.

The J gene is TRBJ1-2, the V gene TRBV27, with 9 bases aligning to TRBD1. Unmatched junction bases numbered 11, after V lost 3 bases and J lost 0 bases. The V gene's germline CDR1 is MNHEY and CDR2 SMNVEV (reference sequence). The CDR3 is made up of 18 amino acids. The CDR3 loop is CASSFGPIQGAANYGYTF. CDR3 DNA: TGTGCCAGCAGTTTCGGGCCGATACAGGGGGCAGCTAACTATGGCTACACCTTC.

This chain joins TRBV7-9 and TRBJ2-3, with 8 nucleotides matching TRBD2. The germline gives CDR1 SEHNR, CDR2 FQNEAQ (reference sequence). The V segment lost 5 bases and the J segment 4 bases; nucleotides outside the gene matches: 5. The CDR3 sequence is 14 residues long. This chain's CDR3 is CASSLGRAPDTQYF. CDR3 bases: TGTGCCAGCAGCCTCGGGAGGGCCCCAGATACGCAGTATTTT.

The rearrangement uses TRBV4-1 and TRBJ1-2, with TRBD1 identical over 9 bases. The CDR3 consists of 12 residues. CDR1 and CDR2 (germline): MGHRA, YSYEKL. V shed 4 bases and J 9 bases; nucleotides not matched to a gene: 3. CDR3 region: CASSRTGESYTF. CDR3 DNA: TGCGCCAGCAGCCGGACAGGGGAGAGCTACACCTTC.

CDR3 loop: CASSQVEGAYEQYF. DNA for the CDR3: TGTGCCAGCAGCCAAGTTGAGGGGGCCTACGAGCAGTACTTC. The V and J genes are TRBV4-2 and TRBJ2-7; the D gene is possibly TRBD1 (6 bases). The ends were cut back, 1 base at V and 2 bases at J, with 9 bases in the middle. The CDR3 runs 14 residues. Germline V lookup: CDR1 LGHNA, CDR2 YNFKEQ.

The chain has TRBV9 and TRBJ1-2; tentatively, D is TRBD1 (6 bases). The CDR3 sequence is 14 residues long. V lost 4 bases and J lost 4, with 14 bases in between. CDR1 and CDR2 from the germline V gene are SGDLS and YYNGEE. The CDR3 spells CASSPGGPSYGYTF. The CDR3 bases are TGTGCCAGCAGCCCGGGGGGGCCCAGCTATGGCTACACCTTC.

The chain carries TRBV27 and TRBJ2-5, with 8 bases matching TRBD2. The J segment lost 5 bases and the V segment lost 0 bases, leaving 5 bases of the junction unmatched. The CDR3 covers 15 residues. Germline V gives CDR1 MNHEY, CDR2 SMNVEV (reference sequence). The DNA for the CDR3 is TGTGCCAGCAGTTTATCTGGCGGGGGGAGGGAGACCCAGTACTTC. This gives the protein CASSLSGGGRETQYF.

The chain uses TRBV5-4 and TRBJ2-7; no firm D call. V shed 2 bases and J shed 7 bases, with 13 bases lying between them. The length of the CDR3 is 13 residues. CDR1 is SGHNT, CDR2 YYREEE, per germline (reference sequence). CDR3 in amino acids: CASSFEISREQYF. CDR3 nucleotide sequence: TGTGCCAGCAGCTTTGAAATCTCCCGGGAGCAGTACTTC.

This clone was counted between two and nine times. Other DNA sequences in the sample encode the same CDR3. The J gene is TRBJ1-1, the V gene TRBV6-5, with D maybe TRBD1 (5 bases). The CDR3 sequence is 13 residues long. V gave up 2 bases and J gave up 1 base, with 5 bases separating them. Germline CDR1 reads MNHEY; CDR2 reads SVGAGI. The DNA of the CDR3 is TGTGCCAGCAGTTACGACAGGAACACTGAAGCTTTCTTT. It encodes CASSYDRNTEAFF.

The V gene is TRBV5-6, the J gene TRBJ1-1; 8 positions match TRBD1. Germline V gives CDR1 SGHDT, CDR2 YYEEEE. The CDR3 covers 16 residues. Trimming cost V 2 bases and J 2 bases; bases outside gene matches: 8. The CDR3 reads CASSFTPGGSNTEAFF. CDR3 sequence (DNA): TGTGCCAGCAGCTTTACACCAGGGGGCTCTAACACTGAAGCTTTCTTT.

The chain combines TRBV11-2 with TRBJ1-1, with D perhaps TRBD1 (5 bases). V gave up 5 bases and J gave up 4 bases, with 14 bases separating them. Germline CDR1 is SGHAT and CDR2 is FQNNGV. This CDR3 comprises 14 residues. The CDR3 region is CASSVEGGTTEAFF. The CDR3 DNA is TGTGCCAGCAGCGTCGAAGGAGGGACCACTGAAGCTTTCTTT.

In this sample, this clone turned up a few times. The rearrangement uses TRBV6-5 and TRBJ1-2; perhaps TRBD1 as D (5 bases). The CDR3 contains 12 residues. V lost 5 bases and J lost 4, with 8 bases in between. Per germline, CDR1 MNHEY and CDR2 SVGAGI. The CDR3 bases are TGTGCCAGCAGTCCCGGGGGCTATGGCTACACCTTC. It encodes CASSPGGYGYTF.

V gene TRBV27 combines with J gene TRBJ1-6; D not resolved. Trimming took 2 bases from V and 0 from J, leaving 14 bases between them. CDR1 and CDR2 from the germline V gene are MNHEY and SMNVEV (reference sequence). The CDR3 runs to 18 residues. The CDR3 region has the DNA TGTGCCAGCAGTTTAAGGGAGCCCAGTAGCTCCTATAATTCACCCCTCCACTTT. Translating gives CASSLREPSSSYNSPLHF.

The rearrangement joins TRBV4-1 to TRBJ1-2; D is uncertain. The CDR3 runs 13 residues. Germline loops: CDR1 MGHRA, CDR2 YSYEKL. Between the trimmed V and J ends, which lost 1 base and 7 bases, there was a span of 10 bases. The CDR3 sequence is CASSQAREAGYTF. The CDR3 coding sequence is TGCGCCAGCAGCCAAGCTCGGGAAGCTGGCTACACCTTC.

This clone was seen a single time. V and J are TRBV6-5 and TRBJ2-7; D ambiguous. There are 14 residues in the CDR3. With 4 bases removed from V and 2 bases from J, the gap between germline ends came to 12 bases. CDR1 and CDR2 (germline): MNHEY, SVGAGI. Here the CDR3 reads CASSWARATYEQYF. CDR3 DNA sequence: TGTGCCAGCAGTTGGGCCAGAGCCACCTACGAGCAGTACTTC.

This clone appeared a few times. V and J are TRBV19 and TRBJ2-5, with D perhaps matching TRBD1 (5 bases). Germline assignment: CDR1 LNHDA and CDR2 SQIVND (reference sequence). Trimming took off 0 bases at V and 1 base at J, with 6 bases between the two ends. The CDR3 spans 14 residues. The CDR3 nucleotides are TGTGCCAGTAGTATAGACGACAGCCAAGAGACCCAGTACTTC. Translation: CASSIDDSQETQYF.

V and J are TRBV5-1 and TRBJ2-1, with 8 bases aligning to TRBD2. This CDR3 comprises 13 residues. Germline V CDR1 and CDR2: SGHRS, YFSETQ. V shed 6 bases and J 7 bases; nucleotides not matched to a gene: 6. The CDR3 is CASTSGLGNEQFF. As DNA, the CDR3 is TGCGCCAGCACTAGCGGGTTAGGGAATGAGCAGTTCTTC.

The chain is built from TRBV6-1 and TRBJ2-7, with 9 nucleotides matching TRBD2. The CDR3 has 14 amino acids. The V segment lost 8 bases and the J segment 5 bases; nucleotides outside the gene matches: 10. The germline CDR1 and CDR2 sequences are MNHNS and SASEGT. CDR3 DNA: TGTGCCAGCGTAGCGGGAGACGGTGGTCACGAGCAGTACTTC. Translation: CASVAGDGGHEQYF.

The rearrangement links TRBV9 to TRBJ2-1, with 9 bases aligning to TRBD2. The CDR3 is 14 amino acids. Germline trimming cut 3 bases from V and 8 bases from J; bases unmatched to any gene: 6. Per the germline V gene, CDR1 is SGDLS and CDR2 is YYNGEE. This chain's CDR3 is CASSAGTSKDEQFF. The CDR3 coding sequence is TGTGCCAGCAGCGCCGGGACTAGCAAGGATGAGCAGTTCTTC. Based on the CDR3 plus reference TRBV9 and TRBJ2-1, the full variable domain is DSGVTQTPKHLITATGQRVTLRCSPRSGDLSVYWYQQSLDQGLQFLIQYYNGEERAKGNILERFSAQQFPDLHSELNLSSLELGDSALYFCASSAGTSKDEQFFGPGTRLTVL.